The present TCR beta chain was sequenced within a study of cytotoxic CD8 clonotypes in ibrutinib-treated CLL. General observations from the study: Sustained-remission and progressing patients were not sampled at matched times.

Sequenced by immunoSEQ multiplex PCR; TCRdb stores in-frame clones only, minus some. Altogether almost 45,000 clones are present, 60% to 80% being singletons, with the ten largest covering around an eighth. As to this clone: Its antigen is as yet unknown.

The CDR3 has 13 amino acids. Germline loops: CDR1 LNHDA, CDR2 SQIVND (reference sequence). The V gene end was trimmed by 3 bases and the J gene end by 8 bases; junction bases not matched to a gene: 5. This sequence joins TRBV19 and TRBJ1-2; 8 bases are a match to TRBD1. The clonotype originates from a human donor with chronic lymphocytic leukemia. Sequencing was performed on PBMCs, taken after 12 months of ibrutinib treatment. CDR3 nucleotides: TGTGCCAGTAGTATGCTACAGGGGGGAGGCTACACCTTC. Translated, it gives CASSMLQGGGYTF. Filled out from reference TRBV19 and TRBJ1-2, the complete variable domain reads DGGITQSPKYLFRKEGQNVTLSCEQNLNHDAMYWYRQDPGQGLRLIYYSQIVNDFQKGDIAEGYSVSREKKESFPLTVTSAQKNPTAFYLCASSMLQGGGYTFGSGTRLTVV.